The clone carrying this TCR beta chain turned up a few times. Its antigen is undetermined. This sample was taken from a study of blood T cells in healthy people across ages. Study results and limitations: Higher naive T cell percentage went strongly together with higher TCR beta diversity.

The second PCR ran roughly 7 to 11 cycles with a sample-barcoded 5' primer and J-beta primers. TCRdb reanalysed the 5' RACE reads using MiXCR and keeps one entry per CDR3 protein. This table has 700,000 or so distinct CDR3 sequences, about 24% appearing once. V was cut by 0 bases and J by 5 bases, with 19 bases left in between. CDR3 size: 16 residues. Germline V CDR1 and CDR2: DFQATT, SNEGSKA (reference sequence). Sequenced material: blood. V usage is TRBV20-1 and J usage is TRBJ2-5; a possible D gene is TRBD2 (6 bases). The receptor was isolated from a man aged 65 to 79 in good health. The CDR3 region has the DNA TGCAGTGCTAGAGATCCCGCGGGACGGTGGGTGGAGACCCAGTACTTC. Its protein is CSARDPAGRWVETQYF.